This passage covers 29 T cell receptor beta chains from one sample sequenced in a study of shared clonotypes between healthy human individuals. The table came from immunoSEQ multiplex PCR; TCRdb's copy has only in-frame clones and leaves some out. The sample lists 2 million to 3 million clones, more than 80% occurring once. Sequencing input: naive CD4+ T cells sorted from blood. The subset: CD45RA+ positively selected. Receptors were obtained from a man aged 18 to 29 in good health.

The chain recombines TRBV4-1 with TRBJ2-1; 10 nucleotides agree with TRBD1. This CDR3 is built from 15 residues. Germline values: CDR1 MGHRA, CDR2 YSYEKL. The ends lost 1 base at V and 8 bases at J; junction bases unmatched: 5. The CDR3 region is CASSQGDRGFYEQFF. CDR3 sequence (DNA): TGCGCCAGCAGCCAAGGGGACAGGGGCTTCTATGAGCAGTTCTTC.

The chain has TRBV10-3 and TRBJ2-5; 10 bases map to TRBD1. The CDR3 spans 14 residues. Germline V lookup: CDR1 ENHRY, CDR2 SYGVKD. The junction had 7 bases not matched to a gene; V was cut back by 7 bases and J by 5 bases. The CDR3 nucleotides read TGTGCCATCACCCCGACAGGGGGCGCCGAGACCCAGTACTTC. Translating gives CAITPTGGAETQYF.

This clone was recorded a few times. J is TRBJ1-5 and V is TRBV10-3; a weak D match, TRBD1 (5 bases). CDR1 is ENHRY and CDR2 is SYGVKD in the germline V gene. There are 13 residues in the CDR3. V lost 4 bases to trimming and J lost 4 bases, with 8 bases between them. CDR3: CAISGSGNQPQHF. DNA for the CDR3: TGTGCCATCAGTGGGTCAGGGAATCAGCCCCAGCATTTT.

The chain joins TRBV5-1 to TRBJ2-2, with a possible D match to TRBD2 (6 bases). V was clipped by 0 bases and J by 4 bases, with 13 bases between them. Germline CDR1 SGHRS, CDR2 YFSETQ. The CDR3 sequence is 16 residues long. Here the CDR3 reads CASSLAGSRGTGELFF. The DNA for the CDR3 is TGCGCCAGCAGCTTGGCAGGGTCGCGGGGCACCGGGGAGCTGTTTTTT.

The genes are TRBV6-5 and TRBJ1-6; possible D gene TRBD1, 6 bases. Trimming took 4 bases from V and 6 from J, leaving 13 bases between them. This CDR3 is built from 15 residues. Germline V gives CDR1 MNHEY, CDR2 SVGAGI. The CDR3 loop reads CASSSRGTSNSPLHF. CDR3 coding DNA: TGTGCCAGCAGTTCCCGGGGGACAAGTAATTCACCCCTCCACTTT.

The V call is TRBV25-1, the J call TRBJ2-3; a possible D gene is TRBD1 (5 bases). The CDR3 loop spans 15 amino acids. V was pared by 1 base and J by 4 bases, with 12 bases between. The V gene's germline CDR1 is MGHDK and CDR2 SYGVNS. CDR3 protein: CASSEWGRVPDTQYF. Here the CDR3 DNA reads TGTGCCAGCAGTGAATGGGGCAGGGTCCCAGATACGCAGTATTTT.

This clone came up once. The chain uses TRBV7-6 and TRBJ2-1; D possibly matches TRBD1 or TRBD2 (5 bases each). Germline V gene data show CDR1 as SGHVS and CDR2 as FNYEAQ. The CDR3 covers 12 residues. V was shortened by 5 bases and J by 12 bases, with 14 bases between the two germline ends. CDR3 DNA: TGTGCCAGCAGCGACTCCGGGACGAGGCAGTTCTTC. This codes for CASSDSGTRQFF. The whole variable domain, remainder taken from reference TRBV7-6 and TRBJ2-1, is GAGVSQSPRYKVTKRGQDVALRCDPISGHVSLYWYRQALGQGPEFLTYFNYEAQQDKSGLPNDRFSAERPEGSISTLTIQRTEQRDSAMYRCASSDSGTRQFFGPGTRLTVL.

As concerns this clone: At the DNA level, this CDR3 is encoded by other sequences in the same sample as well. The gene calls are TRBV6-1 and TRBJ2-3, with 11 bases lining up with TRBD2. Germline V CDR1 and CDR2: MNHNS, SASEGT. The V segment lost 2 bases and the J segment 2 bases; nucleotides outside the gene matches: 3. This CDR3 region has 16 residues. This chain's CDR3 is CASSETSGGPTDTQYF. CDR3 sequence (DNA): TGTGCCAGCAGTGAAACTAGCGGGGGTCCCACAGATACGCAGTATTTT.

The rearrangement links TRBV4-3 to TRBJ2-3; 14 bases map to TRBD2. V was pared by 0 bases and J by 6 bases, with 8 bases of the junction left unmatched. The CDR3 spans 18 residues. Germline lookup yields CDR1 LGHNA and CDR2 YSLEER. Here the CDR3 reads CASSQDLTSGRALDTQYF. CDR3 sequence (DNA): TGCGCCAGCAGCCAAGATCTGACTAGCGGGAGGGCCTTGGATACGCAGTATTTT.

The rearrangement joins TRBV6-1 to TRBJ2-3; D ambiguous. This CDR3 is 13 amino acids long. Per the germline V gene, CDR1 is MNHNS and CDR2 is SASEGT. The CDR3 region has the DNA TGTGCTACTCGACCGGCGGGCACAGATACGCAGTATTTT. This translates into CATRPAGTDTQYF.

The chain recombines TRBV18 with TRBJ2-2; 7 bases match TRBD2. Germline V gene data show CDR1 as KGHSH and CDR2 as LQKENI. V shed 6 bases and J 6 bases; nucleotides not matched to a gene: 7. The CDR3 spans 14 residues. DNA of the CDR3: TGTGCCAGCTCCCTTGAGCGGGGACCCGGGGAGCTGTTTTTT. It yields the protein CASSLERGPGELFF.

This chain joins TRBV6-1 and TRBJ1-5; D gene unclear. Between the trimmed V and J ends, which lost 3 bases and 5 bases, there was a span of 8 bases. Germline CDR1 is MNHNS and CDR2 is SASEGT. CDR3 length: 13 amino acids. This chain's CDR3 is CASSDKIYQPQHF. CDR3 coding DNA: TGTGCCAGCAGTGATAAGATTTATCAGCCCCAGCATTTT.

The chain uses TRBV6-5 and TRBJ2-7, with D perhaps TRBD2 (7 bases). The CDR3 has 11 residues. Germline CDR1 reads MNHEY; CDR2 reads SVGAGI. Trimming took off 8 bases at V and 6 bases at J, with 11 bases between the two ends. CDR3 region: CASGAGAEQYF. CDR3 nucleotides: TGTGCCAGCGGGGCGGGGGCCGAGCAGTACTTC.

The rearrangement joins TRBV12-5 to TRBJ2-2; D may be TRBD1 or TRBD2 (5 bases each). Germline V lookup: CDR1 LGHNT, CDR2 FRNRAP. This CDR3 comprises 17 residues. The V and J ends lost 1 base and 0 bases respectively, with 12 bases between them. The CDR3 DNA follows: TGTGCTAGTGGTTTGGAGTGGGGGTTCGCGAACACCGGGGAGCTGTTTTTT. This encodes CASGLEWGFANTGELFF.

V usage is TRBV11-2 and J usage is TRBJ1-2, with TRBD1 matching over 10 bases. Germline values: CDR1 SGHAT, CDR2 FQNNGV. CDR3 length: 15 amino acids. J was trimmed by 4 bases and V by 4 bases; bases with no gene match: 6. CDR3 DNA: TGTGCCAGCAGCTCCGAGACAGGGGGCATCTATGGCTACACCTTC. It codes for CASSSETGGIYGYTF.

This chain connects TRBV28 to TRBJ2-7; tentatively, D is TRBD1 (7 bases). Trimming removed 3 bases at V and 4 bases at J, with 19 bases between. CDR1 is MDHEN, CDR2 SYDVKM, per germline. This CDR3 is 16 amino acids long. CDR3 nucleotides: TGTGCCAGCAGTTTTGGAGGGACAGTCGCCAGGTACGAGCAGTACTTC. Translation gives CASSFGGTVARYEQYF. Drawing the rest from reference TRBV28 and TRBJ2-7, the complete variable domain is DVKVTQSSRYLVKRTGEKVFLECVQDMDHENMFWYRQDPGLGLRLIYFSYDVKMKEKGDIPEGYSVSREKKERFSLILESASTNQTSMYLCASSFGGTVARYEQYFGPGTRLTVT.

This chain uses TRBV29-1 with TRBJ2-2; TRBD2 agrees at 7 bases. V gave up 7 bases and J gave up 4 bases; unmatched junction bases: 9. Per the germline V gene, CDR1 is SQVTM and CDR2 is ANQGSEA. This CDR3 contains 14 residues. The CDR3 bases are TGCAGCGGATCTGCGGGGGTGGGCACCGGGGAGCTGTTTTTT. It is translated as CSGSAGVGTGELFF.

This chain uses TRBV11-2 with TRBJ1-2; TRBD1 might be the D (6 bases). The length of the CDR3 is 14 residues. Germline V gene sequence: CDR1 SGHAT, CDR2 FQNNGV. Trimming shortened V by 0 bases and J by 8 bases, and 13 bases separated the two germline ends. The CDR3 sequence is CASSLDGDKRGYTF. CDR3 DNA sequence: TGTGCCAGCAGCTTAGATGGGGACAAACGGGGCTACACCTTC.

The rearrangement uses TRBV9 and TRBJ1-1; 11 bases line up with TRBD1. The V segment lost 3 bases and the J segment 6 bases; nucleotides outside the gene matches: 4. The CDR3 runs 14 residues. CDR1 is SGDLS, CDR2 YYNGEE, per germline. For the CDR3, the DNA is TGTGCCAGCAGCGAGGTGGGACAGGGGGCTGAAGCTTTCTTT. It translates to CASSEVGQGAEAFF.

This clone was detected only a few times. V gene TRBV30 combines with J gene TRBJ1-3; 7 bases match TRBD1. J was trimmed by 4 bases and V by 1 base; bases with no gene match: 4. This CDR3 comprises 14 residues. Germline-derived CDR1 and CDR2 are GTSNPN and SVGIG (reference sequence). CDR3 in amino acids: CAWSGGTAGNTIYF. CDR3 coding DNA: TGTGCCTGGAGTGGGGGGACAGCCGGAAACACCATATATTTT. Full variable domain (rest looked up from reference TRBV30 and TRBJ1-3): SQTIHQWPATLVQPVGSPLSLECTVEGTSNPNLYWYRQAAGRGLQLLFYSVGIGQISSEVPQNLSASRPQDRQFILSSKKLLLSDSGFYLCAWSGGTAGNTIYFGEGSWLTVV.

V and J are TRBV29-1 and TRBJ2-1, with no clear D. This CDR3 is built from 12 residues. Per the germline V gene, CDR1 is SQVTM and CDR2 is ANQGSEA. V was trimmed by 3 bases and J by 4 bases, leaving 7 bases between them. The CDR3 DNA is TGCAGCGTTGAGAATGATTACAATGAGCAGTTCTTC. Amino acid sequence: CSVENDYNEQFF.

The rearrangement joins TRBV2 to TRBJ2-7, with 12 bases matching TRBD2. V trimming: 7 bases; J trimming: 0 bases; junction bases outside the gene matches: 10. Germline V CDR1 and CDR2: SNHLY, FYNNEI. This CDR3 spans 17 amino acids. The CDR3 DNA is TGTGCCAGCACCTTGACTAGCGGGAGCGGAGGCTCCTACGAGCAGTACTTC. It yields the protein CASTLTSGSGGSYEQYF.

A remark on this clone: This sample includes further DNA sequences coding for the same CDR3. CDR3 coding DNA: TGTGCCAGTAGTATAGGACAGATGAACACTGAAGCTTTCTTT. This translates into CASSIGQMNTEAFF. The chain recombines TRBV19 with TRBJ1-1; D perhaps matches TRBD1 (5 bases). The CDR3 is made up of 14 amino acids. Germline lookup yields CDR1 LNHDA and CDR2 SQIVND (reference sequence). Trimming took 1 base from V and 0 from J, leaving 6 bases between them.

The chain is built from TRBV15 and TRBJ2-3; D is ambiguous. Per the germline V gene, CDR1 is LNHNV and CDR2 is YYDKDF (reference sequence). This CDR3 is built from 13 residues. V lost 0 bases, J lost 7 bases, and 8 bases lay in between. CDR3 amino acids: CATSRDSEYTQYF. For the CDR3, the DNA is TGTGCCACCAGCAGAGATTCGGAGTATACGCAGTATTTT.

The chain has TRBV29-1 and TRBJ2-1; D is ambiguous. Trimming took 3 bases from V and 5 from J, leaving 5 bases between them. The CDR3 covers 11 residues. CDR1 SQVTM and CDR2 ANQGSEA come from the germline V gene. For the CDR3, the DNA is TGCAGCGTTGAGTTCAACAATGAGCAGTTCTTC. Its translation: CSVEFNNEQFF.

This sequence joins TRBV19 and TRBJ1-5, with TRBD1 matching 7 bases. V lost 1 base to trimming and J lost 9 bases; unmatched junction nucleotides: 9. Germline CDR1 LNHDA, CDR2 SQIVND (reference sequence). The CDR3 totals 15 residues. The chain's CDR3 is CASSIGGGGDRPQHF. CDR3 DNA sequence: TGTGCCAGTAGTATAGGCGGAGGGGGCGACCGGCCCCAGCATTTT.

V usage is TRBV5-1 and J usage is TRBJ2-2; TRBD2 agrees at 10 bases. The CDR3 covers 15 residues. The V segment lost 1 base and the J segment 5 bases; nucleotides outside the gene matches: 2. CDR1 SGHRS and CDR2 YFSETQ come from the germline V gene. CDR3: CASSLTSGETGELFF. CDR3 bases: TGCGCCAGCAGCTTGACTAGCGGGGAGACCGGGGAGCTGTTTTTT.

The rearrangement links TRBV18 to TRBJ1-1, with TRBD1 identical over 8 bases. CDR1 is KGHSH, CDR2 LQKENI, per germline. This CDR3 comprises 18 residues. The trim removed 3 bases at V and 5 bases at J, leaving 17 bases unmatched. The CDR3 sequence is CASSPRGQGGVVITEAFF. Written as DNA, the CDR3 is TGTGCCAGCTCACCTCGAGGACAGGGAGGGGTAGTGATTACTGAAGCTTTCTTT.

V gene TRBV19 combines with J gene TRBJ1-5; possibly TRBD1 for D (6 bases). The CDR3 covers 14 residues. The germline V and J ends were trimmed by 2 bases and 4 bases, with 9 bases remaining between them. Germline CDR1 LNHDA, CDR2 SQIVND (reference sequence). The CDR3 here is CASSISTGNQPQHF. The DNA for the CDR3 is TGTGCCAGTAGTATAAGCACAGGGAATCAGCCCCAGCATTTT.